This is a list of T cell receptor beta chains from one sample in a study of control samples from healthy donors and cancer patients. Assay: immunoSEQ multiplex PCR; the TCRdb copy retains only in-frame clones and omits some. The sample has some 130,000 clones; around nine tenths are singletons. The sample comprised blood. These receptors originate from a man aged 40-49 years in good health. Each CDR3 is given with its conserved first and last residue. Fields, in order: V gene, J gene, D gene, clone size, CDR3 DNA, CDR3 protein. A D gene is named only where the DNA matches it firmly. Expanded clones are given a class, and other clones once, few, many or no size at all.

TRBV20-1,TRBJ2-7,.,.,TGCAGTGCTAGTGGTGGGAGAACCATTTTCTACGAGCAGTACTTC,CSASGGRTIFYEQYF
TRBV3-1/TRBV3-2,TRBJ1-1,.,few,TGTGCCAGCAGCCAGATGTGGGGGAACACTGAAGCTTTCTTT,CASSQMWGNTEAFF
TRBV19,TRBJ1-1,.,.,TGTGCCAGTAGTAAGTTTAACACTGAAGCTTTCTTT,CASSKFNTEAFF
TRBV29-1,TRBJ2-2,.,.,TGCAGCGTTGGGTCAGGGGTGGTGGACACCGGGGAGCTGTTTTTT,CSVGSGVVDTGELFF
TRBV12-3/TRBV12-4,TRBJ2-5,TRBD1,.,TGTGCCAGCAGCCCGGGACAGGGGGAGACCCAGTACTTC,CASSPGQGETQYF
TRBV27,TRBJ2-3,.,once,TGTGCCAGCAGTTCGACAGGGAGGATCACAGATACGCAGTATTTT,CASSSTGRITDTQYF
TRBV6-4,TRBJ2-7,TRBD1,.,TGTGCCAGCCTGAGGGGCAACAGACAGGGTGTTAACTACGAGCAGTACTTC,CASLRGNRQGVNYEQYF
TRBV7-9,TRBJ2-5,.,.,TGTGCCAGCAGCTTAATTGGAGGAAAAGAGACCCAGTACTTC,CASSLIGGKETQYF
TRBV6-6,TRBJ2-7,.,.,TGTGCCAGCAGTTACGGAAGTCCCTTTACGTATGAGCAGTACTTC,CASSYGSPFTYEQYF
TRBV12-3/TRBV12-4,TRBJ2-2,.,.,TGTGCCAGCAGTTTCCTGAGGGCCGGGGAGCTGTTTTTT,CASSFLRAGELFF
TRBV7-9,TRBJ2-3,TRBD2,.,TGTGCCAGCAGCGCGGGGGACTACTTGGGTACGCAGTATTTT,CASSAGDYLGTQYF
TRBV19,TRBJ2-1,TRBD1,.,TGTGCCAGTAGTATGTGGACAGGGGCTAATGAGCAGTTCTTC,CASSMWTGANEQFF
TRBV3-1/TRBV3-2,TRBJ1-6,.,.,TGTGCCAGCAGCCAAACAGGGAGGGATTCACCCCTCCACTTT,CASSQTGRDSPLHF
TRBV7-9,TRBJ1-2,.,.,TGTGCCAGCAGCTATGCGGGGGCCAGCTATGGCTACACCTTC,CASSYAGASYGYTF
TRBV5-4,TRBJ2-2,TRBD1,few,TGTGCCAGCAGCCGACAGGGGGATGGCGGGGAGCTGTTTTTT,CASSRQGDGGELFF
TRBV6-1,TRBJ2-5,TRBD1,.,TGTGCCAGCAGTGGGAGGATGAGGGGGCCTCAAGAGACCCAGTACTTC,CASSGRMRGPQETQYF
TRBV27,TRBJ1-4,.,.,TGTGCCAGCAGTTTCGGTGGGGGGGAGGATGAAAAACTGTTTTTT,CASSFGGGEDEKLFF
TRBV5-4,TRBJ1-6,.,few,TGTGCCAGCAGGCTTACCCCGAGATCACCCCTCCACTTT,CASRLTPRSPLHF
TRBV7-2,TRBJ1-3,.,.,TGTGCCAGCAGCTTAGAGGGGAACACCATATATTTT,CASSLEGNTIYF
TRBV6-1,TRBJ1-1,TRBD1,.,TGTGCCAGCAGTGAACAGGGGGGCACTGAAGCTTTCTTT,CASSEQGGTEAFF
TRBV30,TRBJ1-3,.,.,TGTGCCTGGAACGGGGGAGGTCGAAACACCATATATTTT,CAWNGGGRNTIYF
TRBV4-1,TRBJ2-2,.,.,TGCGCCAGCAGCCAAGAGGCAGGTGCGACCGGGGAGCTGTTTTTT,CASSQEAGATGELFF
TRBV10-3,TRBJ1-2,TRBD1,.,TGTGCCATCACGGCACAGGGGGCAGACTATGGCTACACCTTC,CAITAQGADYGYTF
TRBV5-1,TRBJ1-5,TRBD1,.,TGCGCCAGCAGCTTACGGGGACAGCGAAATCAGCCCCAGCATTTT,CASSLRGQRNQPQHF
TRBV6-5,TRBJ2-7,.,.,TGTGCCAGCAGTAAATCAAATCAGTGGTCCTACGAGCAGTACTTC,CASSKSNQWSYEQYF
TRBV11-2,TRBJ2-6,.,.,TGTGCCAGCAGCTTTCTTTTCTTTGGAGGGAACTCTGGGGCCAACGTCCTGACTTTC,CASSFLFFGGNSGANVLTF
TRBV28,TRBJ1-5,TRBD1,.,TGTGCCAGCAGTTTACTTCTCCGGACAGGGGAGGAAGATCAGCCCCAGCATTTT,CASSLLLRTGEEDQPQHF
TRBV4-2,TRBJ2-7,.,few,TGTGCCAGCAGCCAAGAGCGGGGGCGCTCCTACGAGCAGTACTTC,CASSQERGRSYEQYF
TRBV2,TRBJ1-5,TRBD1,.,TGTGCCAGCAGTAAAGGACAGGGAAGTCAGCCCCAGCATTTT,CASSKGQGSQPQHF
TRBV5-1,TRBJ2-1,TRBD1,few,TGCGCCAGCCACCGGGACAGGGGCGATGAGCAGTTCTTC,CASHRDRGDEQFF
TRBV7-6,TRBJ1-1,.,.,TGTGCCAGCAGCCTCGCCTTGAGGTCGACGCCCTTT,CASSLALRSTPF
TRBV3-1/TRBV3-2,TRBJ1-6,.,.,TGTGCCAGCAGTCTCCCGTCCCGGGGTTCACCCCTCCACTTT,CASSLPSRGSPLHF
TRBV28,TRBJ2-3,TRBD2,.,TGTGCCAGCAGTTCATTATCGGGGGGGCCTACAGATACGCAGTATTTT,CASSSLSGGPTDTQYF
TRBV30,TRBJ2-2,.,.,TGTGCCTGGAGTTGGGGGGCGGACACCGGGGAGCTGTTTTTT,CAWSWGADTGELFF
TRBV2,TRBJ1-2,TRBD1,.,TGTGCCAGCAGGGGGGACAGGTCCTCCTATGGCTACACCTTC,CASRGDRSSYGYTF
TRBV25-1,TRBJ1-2,.,.,TGTGCCAGCAGTGAGTCGATTGGGGGCTACACCTTC,CASSESIGGYTF
TRBV4-1,TRBJ2-7,.,.,TGCGCCAGCAGCCAAGATCCCCACGAGCAGTACTTC,CASSQDPHEQYF